The entry below describes one TCR beta chain. This sample stems from a study of blood T cell repertoires in COVID-19. About the study: Spain, Italy and the United States supplied samples that represented acute and convalescent COVID-19. The analysed material was cDNA or gDNA that came from T cells, B-cell-depleted T cells, or PBMCs.

This CDR3 is 16 amino acids long. Trimming left V 4 bases short and J 0 bases short, with 13 bases between. Per the germline V gene, CDR1 is KGHDR and CDR2 is SFDVKD. Clones were sequenced by immunoSEQ multiplex PCR, and TCRdb holds only the in-frame ones, with some missing. The table includes some 200,000 clones, less than 85% detected once. Material for sequencing was PBMCs or T cells enriched from blood (not recorded which). The clonotype comes from a woman in her sixties with acute COVID-19. The rearrangement links TRBV24-1 to TRBJ2-3; D might be TRBD2 (6 bases). The CDR3 is CATSDPGTASTDTQYF. The CDR3 DNA sequence: TGTGCCACCAGTGACCCCGGGACTGCAAGCACAGATACGCAGTATTTT.